This T cell receptor beta chain was sequenced for a study of T cell responses to AZD1222 COVID-19 vaccine. Germline V gene lookup returns CDR1 MGHRA and CDR2 YSYEKL. V dropped 4 bases and J dropped 8; count of bases not matched to a gene: 8. There are 15 residues in the CDR3. This table comes from immunoSEQ multiplex PCR, and its TCRdb copy is limited to in-frame clones, with some not included. The repertoire holds 97,000 or so clones, approximately 88% seen once, with about 3% in the top ten. Regarding the study as a whole: Vaccination with two AZD1222 doses was followed by a rise in Spike-specific TCR breadth and depth.

Turning to this clone: The antigen remains unidentified.

This sequence was found in an adult in good health. The gene calls are TRBV4-1 and TRBJ1-4; 9 bases line up with TRBD1. Source: peripheral blood, taken on day 0 of AZD1222 vaccination. CDR3 region: CASSPTGTGNEKLFF. DNA of the CDR3: TGCGCCAGCAGCCCGACCGGGACAGGGAACGAAAAACTGTTTTTT.